The T cell receptor beta chain described here comes from a study of T cell clonotyping in hematopoietic cell transplantation (dated by TCRdb to the early 2020s). Concerning the study at large: A total of some 130 blood samples were collected in the study from 35 to 45 consecutive transplant recipients and their related donors. Patients were recruited between September 2015 and 2017 and followed until late 2020 or death.

The immunoSEQ assay, a bias-controlled multiplex PCR with V- and J-specific primers, was used to amplify TCR beta CDR3 regions from genomic DNA. In a second PCR step, a proprietary barcode and Illumina adapter sequences were attached to the CDR3 amplicons. An Illumina MiSeq instrument was used for sequencing of the CDR3 libraries. Turning to the authors' computational methods: Export and quality control were handled in immunoSEQ Analyzer 3.0, while downstream analyses relied on R Bioconductor and Immunarch. Only productive rearrangements within the normalized downsampled data set were used in the calculation of repertoire metrics. Pathologically expanded clonotypes were defined as those larger than 5 templates in the normalized cohort. The Inverse Simpson Index served as the measure of repertoire diversity. To capture all clonotypes, CMV-specificity analyses were performed on the non-normalized data set. In TCRdb, the immuneACCESS table is reduced to in-frame sequences with V and J assigned. These tables do not hold every clone; where another copy was compared, an unresolved V gene accounts for under half, and the others remain unexplained. The V and J calls and clone size are taken from that table; D and trimming were inferred from the DNA. Within this sample are fewer than 70,000 clones, with around 94% of them counted one time only. The biggest ten clones account for around 1.6% of the sample.

For TCR beta sequencing, blood samples came from the related transplant donors. Nuclei Lysis Solution was used to extract genomic DNA from fresh or cryopreserved unfractionated peripheral blood mononuclear cells. In the case of this clone: No antigen is known for it. No base quality values were provided; no much bigger clone lies one nucleotide off.

Points the paper makes about the study in general: After transplant, TCR diversity in recipients dropped, and pathologically expanded clonotypes climbed progressively between day 30 and day 180. Overlap with donor repertoires was found for only a small fraction of recipient repertoires, with over 95% found to appear de novo at the given depth. Broader TCR repertoire diversity after transplant was predicted by Inverse Simpson Index values from donors and from recipients before transplant. Sample size was limited, and cells were not sorted, so CD4 and CD8 repertoire contributions could not be separated.

The sequenced sample consisted of peripheral blood mononuclear cells. This TCR came from a man aged 50 to 59 in good health. Some clones in this sample may be carry-over from other donors' samples.

The nucleotide sequence reads as follows: TGTGCCAGCATCGCTGGGGGCCCGGGGAATGAGCAGTTCTTC. Its amino acids are CASIAGGPGNEQFF. The chain joins TRBV6-4 to TRBJ2-1; perhaps TRBD1 is the D gene, with 6 bases matching. V is cut by 7 bases and J by 7 bases, and the space between the germline ends is 17 bases. CDR1 and CDR2 are drawn from the germline V gene: MRHNA, SNTAGT. Reading from cysteine to phenylalanine, the CDR3 counts 14 amino acids. The retained sequence is limited to the CDR3, 42 bases, with the frame set at the first base.